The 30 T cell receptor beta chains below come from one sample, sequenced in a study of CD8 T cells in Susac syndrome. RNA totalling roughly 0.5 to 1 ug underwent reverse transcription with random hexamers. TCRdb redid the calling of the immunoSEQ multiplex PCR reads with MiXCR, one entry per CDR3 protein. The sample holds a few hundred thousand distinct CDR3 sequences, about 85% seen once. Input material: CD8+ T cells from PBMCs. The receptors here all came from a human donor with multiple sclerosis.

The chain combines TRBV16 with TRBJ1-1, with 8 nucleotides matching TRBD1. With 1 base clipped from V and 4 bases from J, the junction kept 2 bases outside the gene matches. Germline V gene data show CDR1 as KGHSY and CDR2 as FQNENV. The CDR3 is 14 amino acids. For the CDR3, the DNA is TGTGCCAGCAGCCAATTAGACAGGGGCACTGAAGCTTTCTTT. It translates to CASSQLDRGTEAFF.

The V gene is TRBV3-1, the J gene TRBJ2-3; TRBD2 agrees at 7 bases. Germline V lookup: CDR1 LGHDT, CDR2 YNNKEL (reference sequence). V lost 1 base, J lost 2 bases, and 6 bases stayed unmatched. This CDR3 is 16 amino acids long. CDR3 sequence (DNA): TGTGCCAGCAGCCAAGGACTAGCTTCGAACACAGATACGCAGTATTTT. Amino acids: CASSQGLASNTDTQYF.

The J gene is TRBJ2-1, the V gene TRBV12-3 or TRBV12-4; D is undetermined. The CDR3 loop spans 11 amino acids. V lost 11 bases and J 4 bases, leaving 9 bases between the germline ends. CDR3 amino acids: CALQIYNEQFF. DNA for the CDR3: TGTGCCTTGCAGATTTACAATGAGCAGTTCTTC.

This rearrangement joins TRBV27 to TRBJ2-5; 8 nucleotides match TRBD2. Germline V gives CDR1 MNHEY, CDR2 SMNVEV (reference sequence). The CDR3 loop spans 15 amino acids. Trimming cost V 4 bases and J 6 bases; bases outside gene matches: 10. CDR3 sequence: CASSSGTSRRKTQYF. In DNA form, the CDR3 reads TGTGCCAGCAGTTCAGGGACTAGTCGGCGGAAGACCCAGTACTTC.

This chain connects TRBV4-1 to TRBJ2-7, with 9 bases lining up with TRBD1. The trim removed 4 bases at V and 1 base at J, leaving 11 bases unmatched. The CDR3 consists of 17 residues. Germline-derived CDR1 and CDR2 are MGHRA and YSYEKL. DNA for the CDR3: TGCGCCAGCAGCCCCGCCTCAGGGACAGGGCTATCCTACGAGCAGTACTTC. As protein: CASSPASGTGLSYEQYF.

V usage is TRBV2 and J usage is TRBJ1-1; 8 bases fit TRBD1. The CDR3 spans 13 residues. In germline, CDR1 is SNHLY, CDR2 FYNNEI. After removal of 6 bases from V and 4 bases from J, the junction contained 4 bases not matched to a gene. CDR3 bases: TGTGCCAGCAGGTGGACAGGGCCCACTGAAGCTTTCTTT. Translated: CASRWTGPTEAFF.

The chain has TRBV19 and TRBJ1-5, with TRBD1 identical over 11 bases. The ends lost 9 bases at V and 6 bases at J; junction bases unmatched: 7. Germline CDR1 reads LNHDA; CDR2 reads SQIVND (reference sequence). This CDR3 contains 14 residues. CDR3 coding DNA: TGTGCCAGCCGGGACAGGGGGGCTCCTCAGCCCCAGCATTTT. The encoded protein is CASRDRGAPQPQHF.

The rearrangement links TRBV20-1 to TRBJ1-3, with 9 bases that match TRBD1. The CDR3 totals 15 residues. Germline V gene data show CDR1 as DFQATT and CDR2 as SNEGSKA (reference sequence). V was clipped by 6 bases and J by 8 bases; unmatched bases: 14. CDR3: CSALVWDREEDTIYF. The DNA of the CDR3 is TGCAGTGCCCTCGTCTGGGACAGGGAGGAGGACACCATATATTTT.

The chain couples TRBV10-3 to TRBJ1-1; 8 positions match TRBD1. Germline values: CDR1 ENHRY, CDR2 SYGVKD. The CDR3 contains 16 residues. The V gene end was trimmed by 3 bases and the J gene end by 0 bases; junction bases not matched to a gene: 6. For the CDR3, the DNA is TGTGCCATCAGTGACCCTCGACAGGGGATGAACACTGAAGCTTTCTTT. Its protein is CAISDPRQGMNTEAFF.

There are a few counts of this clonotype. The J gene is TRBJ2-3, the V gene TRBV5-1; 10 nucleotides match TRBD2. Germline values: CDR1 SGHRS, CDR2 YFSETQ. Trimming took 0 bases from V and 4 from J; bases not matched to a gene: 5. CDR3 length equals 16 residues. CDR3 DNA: TGCGCCAGCAGCTTGGCATTAGCGGGAGGACCAGATACGCAGTATTTT. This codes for CASSLALAGGPDTQYF. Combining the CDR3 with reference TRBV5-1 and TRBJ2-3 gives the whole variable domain KAGVTQTPRYLIKTRGQQVTLSCSPISGHRSVSWYQQTPGQGLQFLFEYFSETQRNKGNFPGRFSGRQFSNSRSEMNVSTLELGDSALYLCASSLALAGGPDTQYFGPGTRLTVL.

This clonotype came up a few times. The chain's CDR3 is CASRNRGDPYSPLHF. The CDR3 nucleotides read TGTGCCAGCAGGAATAGAGGGGATCCGTATTCACCCCTCCACTTT. V gene TRBV6-1 combines with J gene TRBJ1-6; a weak D match, TRBD1 (5 bases). From germline, CDR1 is MNHNS and CDR2 SASEGT. Trimming removed 6 bases from V and 8 bases from J, with 17 bases in between. The CDR3 is 15 residues long.

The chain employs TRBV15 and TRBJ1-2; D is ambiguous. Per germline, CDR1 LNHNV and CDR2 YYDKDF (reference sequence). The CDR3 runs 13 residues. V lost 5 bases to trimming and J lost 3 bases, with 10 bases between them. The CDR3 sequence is CATSYRQDYGYTF. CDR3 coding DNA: TGTGCCACCAGCTACCGACAAGACTATGGCTACACCTTC.

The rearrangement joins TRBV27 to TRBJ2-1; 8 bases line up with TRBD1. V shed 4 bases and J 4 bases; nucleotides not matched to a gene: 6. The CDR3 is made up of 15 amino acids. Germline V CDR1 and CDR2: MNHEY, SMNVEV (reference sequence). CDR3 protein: CASSSPDRDYNEQFF. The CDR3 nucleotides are TGTGCCAGCAGTTCCCCGGACAGGGATTACAATGAGCAGTTCTTC.

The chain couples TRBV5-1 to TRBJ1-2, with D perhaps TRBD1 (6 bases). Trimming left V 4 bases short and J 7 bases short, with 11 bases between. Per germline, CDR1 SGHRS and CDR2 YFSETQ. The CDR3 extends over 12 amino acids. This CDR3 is CASSQQGGGYTF. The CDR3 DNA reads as TGCGCCAGCAGCCAACAGGGCGGTGGCTACACCTTC.

CDR3 protein: CASSIAVMEQFF. In DNA form, the CDR3 reads TGTGCCAGCTCGATAGCGGTGATGGAGCAGTTCTTC. The chain has TRBV12-3 or TRBV12-4 and TRBJ2-1, with D possibly TRBD2 on 6 matching bases. The CDR3 runs 12 residues. Trimming cost V 8 bases and J 10 bases, with 15 bases left between them.

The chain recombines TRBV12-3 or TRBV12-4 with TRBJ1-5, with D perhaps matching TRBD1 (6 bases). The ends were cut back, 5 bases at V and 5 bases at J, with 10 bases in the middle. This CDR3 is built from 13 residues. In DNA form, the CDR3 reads TGTGCCAGCAGTGTCTACAGGGATCAGCCCCAGCATTTT. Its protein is CASSVYRDQPQHF.

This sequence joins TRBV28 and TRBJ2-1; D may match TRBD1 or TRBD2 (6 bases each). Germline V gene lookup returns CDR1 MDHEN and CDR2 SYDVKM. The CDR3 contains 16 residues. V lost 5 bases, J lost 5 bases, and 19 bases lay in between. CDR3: CASSPRLGGTHNEQFF. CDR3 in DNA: TGTGCCAGCAGTCCTCGGTTGGGCGGGACACACAATGAGCAGTTCTTC. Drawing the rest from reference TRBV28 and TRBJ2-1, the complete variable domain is DVKVTQSSRYLVKRTGEKVFLECVQDMDHENMFWYRQDPGLGLRLIYFSYDVKMKEKGDIPEGYSVSREKKERFSLILESASTNQTSMYLCASSPRLGGTHNEQFFGPGTRLTVL.

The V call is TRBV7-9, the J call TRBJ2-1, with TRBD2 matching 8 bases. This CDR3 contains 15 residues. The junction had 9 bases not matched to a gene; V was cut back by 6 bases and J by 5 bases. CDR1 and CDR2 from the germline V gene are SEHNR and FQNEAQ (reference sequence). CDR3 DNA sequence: TGTGCCAGCAGTTCACTAGCGGTCTTGGACAATGAGCAGTTCTTC. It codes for CASSSLAVLDNEQFF.

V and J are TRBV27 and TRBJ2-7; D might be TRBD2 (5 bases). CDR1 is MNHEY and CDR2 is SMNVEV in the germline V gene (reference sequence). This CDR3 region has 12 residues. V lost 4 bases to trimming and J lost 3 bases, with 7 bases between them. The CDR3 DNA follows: TGTGCCAGCAGTTCCCGGGGCTACGAGCAGTACTTC. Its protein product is CASSSRGYEQYF.

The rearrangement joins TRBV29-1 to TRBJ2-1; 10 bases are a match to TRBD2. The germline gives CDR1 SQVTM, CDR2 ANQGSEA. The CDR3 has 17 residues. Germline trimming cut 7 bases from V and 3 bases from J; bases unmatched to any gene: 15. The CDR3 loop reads CSGLSSLAGVLYNEQFF. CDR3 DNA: TGCAGCGGGTTAAGCTCGCTAGCGGGAGTTCTCTACAATGAGCAGTTCTTC.

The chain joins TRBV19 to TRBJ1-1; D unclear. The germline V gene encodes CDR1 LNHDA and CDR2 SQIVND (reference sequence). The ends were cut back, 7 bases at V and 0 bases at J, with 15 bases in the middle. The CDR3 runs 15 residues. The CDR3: CASKPLPGVNTEAFF. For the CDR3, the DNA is TGTGCCAGTAAACCCCTCCCAGGAGTGAACACTGAAGCTTTCTTT.

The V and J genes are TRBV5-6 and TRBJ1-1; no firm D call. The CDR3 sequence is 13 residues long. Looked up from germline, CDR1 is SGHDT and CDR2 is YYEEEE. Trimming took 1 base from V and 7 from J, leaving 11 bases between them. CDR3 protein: CASSLSLQVEAFF. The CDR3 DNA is TGTGCCAGCAGCTTGAGTTTACAAGTTGAAGCTTTCTTT.

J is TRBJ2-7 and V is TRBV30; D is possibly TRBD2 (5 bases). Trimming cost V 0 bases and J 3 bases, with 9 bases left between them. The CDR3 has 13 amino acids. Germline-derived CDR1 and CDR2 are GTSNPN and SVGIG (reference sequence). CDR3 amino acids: CAWSVGGSYEQYF. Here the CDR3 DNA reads TGTGCCTGGAGTGTAGGTGGGAGCTACGAGCAGTACTTC.

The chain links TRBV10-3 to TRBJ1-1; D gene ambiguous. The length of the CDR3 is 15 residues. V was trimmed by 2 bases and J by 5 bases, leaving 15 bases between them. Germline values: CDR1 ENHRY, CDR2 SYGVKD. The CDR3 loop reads CAISETRGVRTEAFF. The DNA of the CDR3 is TGTGCCATCAGTGAGACTCGCGGGGTACGGACTGAAGCTTTCTTT.

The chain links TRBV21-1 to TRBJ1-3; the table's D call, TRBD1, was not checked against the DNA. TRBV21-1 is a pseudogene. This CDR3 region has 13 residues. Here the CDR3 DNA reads TGTGCCAGCAGCTCTCAACAGGGGGACACCATATATTTT. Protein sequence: CASSSQQGDTIYF.

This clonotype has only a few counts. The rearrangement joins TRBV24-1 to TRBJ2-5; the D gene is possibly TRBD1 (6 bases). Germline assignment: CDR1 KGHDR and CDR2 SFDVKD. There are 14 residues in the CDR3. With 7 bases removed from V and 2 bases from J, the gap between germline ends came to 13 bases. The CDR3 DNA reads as TGTGCCACCAGCCCGGCCGGGACACAAGAGACCCAGTACTTC. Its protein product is CATSPAGTQETQYF.

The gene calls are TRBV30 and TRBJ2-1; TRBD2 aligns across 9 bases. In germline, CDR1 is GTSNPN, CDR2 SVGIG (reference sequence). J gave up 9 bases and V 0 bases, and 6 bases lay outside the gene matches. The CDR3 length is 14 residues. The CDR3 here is CAWSVRGREVEQFF. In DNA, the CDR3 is TGTGCCTGGAGTGTACGCGGGAGGGAAGTTGAGCAGTTCTTC.

In nucleotides, the CDR3 is TGTGCCAGCAGCTTGGGTAGCGGGAGGGCCCTCGATGGAGAGACCCAGTACTTC. Protein product: CASSLGSGRALDGETQYF. The chain joins TRBV5-6 to TRBJ2-5; 11 bases agree with TRBD2. V shed 0 bases and J 4 bases; nucleotides not matched to a gene: 11. Germline V lookup: CDR1 SGHDT, CDR2 YYEEEE. The CDR3 has 18 amino acids.

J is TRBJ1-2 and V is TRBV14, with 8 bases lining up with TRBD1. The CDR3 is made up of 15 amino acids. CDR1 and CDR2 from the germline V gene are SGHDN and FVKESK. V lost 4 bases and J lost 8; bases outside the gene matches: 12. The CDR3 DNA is TGTGCCAGCAGCCTGGGGACAGGCGTCGTAGAGGGCTACACCTTC. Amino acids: CASSLGTGVVEGYTF.

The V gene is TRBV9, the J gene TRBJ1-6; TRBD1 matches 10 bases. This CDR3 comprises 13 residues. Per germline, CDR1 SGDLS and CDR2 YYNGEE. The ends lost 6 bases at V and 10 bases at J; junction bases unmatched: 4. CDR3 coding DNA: TGTGCCAGCACCAAGACAGGGGGCTCACCCCTCCACTTT. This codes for CASTKTGGSPLHF.